The entry below gives a single T cell receptor (beta chain) sequence along with its context. Its antigen is as yet unknown. Donors likely had unrecorded immune exposures despite being nominally healthy when sampled. This sample was taken from a study of cytomegalovirus exposure and HLA in healthy donors. Notes on the study in general: Exclusion as indistinguishable affected some V segments, including TRBV6-2 and TRBV6-3. A later analysis found that most CMV-associated TCR beta chains appeared HLA-restricted. Later on, an analysis found that several of the most significant clusters appeared to be linked to common viral pathogens, which included parvovirus B19.

Germline values: CDR1 LGHNA, CDR2 YNFKEQ. The CDR3 is 16 residues long. Between the trimmed V and J ends, which lost 0 bases and 7 bases, there was a span of 15 bases. 13 Jbeta primers and 60 Vbeta primers were used for the PCR. TCRdb's table, derived via immunoSEQ multiplex PCR, lists solely in-frame clones and lacks some. The data hold under 200,000 clones, with 60% to 80% observed a single time. Sequencing used PBMCs. J is TRBJ2-2 and V is TRBV4-2, with D perhaps matching TRBD2 (6 bases). The TCR was taken from a man aged 50 or older in good health and CMV-seropositive. CDR3 in amino acids: CASSQDLDQGGGELFF. CDR3 coding DNA: TGTGCCAGCAGCCAAGATCTCGATCAGGGAGGCGGGGAGCTGTTTTTT.